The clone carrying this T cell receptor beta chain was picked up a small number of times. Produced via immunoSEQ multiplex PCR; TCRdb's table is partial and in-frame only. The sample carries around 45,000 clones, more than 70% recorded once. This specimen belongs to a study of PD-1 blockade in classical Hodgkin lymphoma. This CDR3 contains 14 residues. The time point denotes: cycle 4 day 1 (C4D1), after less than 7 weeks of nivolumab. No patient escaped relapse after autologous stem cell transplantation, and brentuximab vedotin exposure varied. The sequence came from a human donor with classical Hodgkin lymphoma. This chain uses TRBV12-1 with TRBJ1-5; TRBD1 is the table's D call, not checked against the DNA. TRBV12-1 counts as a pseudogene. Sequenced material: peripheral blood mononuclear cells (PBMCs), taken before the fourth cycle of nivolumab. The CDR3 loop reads CASSSRTGNQPQHF. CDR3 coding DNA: TGTGCCAGCAGCTCAAGGACAGGGAATCAGCCCCAGCATTTT.